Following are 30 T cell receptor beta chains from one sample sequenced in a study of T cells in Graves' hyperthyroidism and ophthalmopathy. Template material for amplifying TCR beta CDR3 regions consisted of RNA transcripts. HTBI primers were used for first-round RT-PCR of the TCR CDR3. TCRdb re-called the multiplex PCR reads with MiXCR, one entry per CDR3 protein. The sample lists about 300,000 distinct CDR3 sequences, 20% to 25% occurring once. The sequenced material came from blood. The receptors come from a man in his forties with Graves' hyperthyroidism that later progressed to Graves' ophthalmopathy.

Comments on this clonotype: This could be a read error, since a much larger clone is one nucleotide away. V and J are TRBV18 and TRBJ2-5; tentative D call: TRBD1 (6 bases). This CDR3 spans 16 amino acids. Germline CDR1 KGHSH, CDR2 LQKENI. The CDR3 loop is CAGSPTGTSLGETQYF. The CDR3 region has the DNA TGTGCCGGCTCACCGACCGGGACATCCCTCGGGGAGACCCAGTACTTC.

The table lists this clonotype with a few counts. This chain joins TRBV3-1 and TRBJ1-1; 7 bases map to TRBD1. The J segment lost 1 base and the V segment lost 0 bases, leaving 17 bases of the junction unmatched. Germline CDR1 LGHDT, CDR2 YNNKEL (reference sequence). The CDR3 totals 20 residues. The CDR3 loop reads CASSQDGGRWGQLGNTEAFF. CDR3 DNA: TGTGCCAGCAGCCAAGATGGAGGTCGTTGGGGACAGCTGGGGAACACTGAAGCTTTCTTT. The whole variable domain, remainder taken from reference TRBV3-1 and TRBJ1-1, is DTAVSQTPKYLVTQMGNDKSIKCEQNLGHDTMYWYKQDSKKFLKIMFSYNNKELIINETVPNRFSPKSPDKAHLNLHINSLELGDSAVYFCASSQDGGRWGQLGNTEAFFGQGTRLTVV.

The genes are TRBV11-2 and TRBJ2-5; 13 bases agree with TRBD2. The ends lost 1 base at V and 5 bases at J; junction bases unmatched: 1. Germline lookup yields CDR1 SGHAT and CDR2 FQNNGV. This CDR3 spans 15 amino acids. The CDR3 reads CASSLGTSGSETQYF. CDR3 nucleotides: TGTGCCAGCAGCTTAGGGACTAGCGGGAGCGAGACCCAGTACTTC.

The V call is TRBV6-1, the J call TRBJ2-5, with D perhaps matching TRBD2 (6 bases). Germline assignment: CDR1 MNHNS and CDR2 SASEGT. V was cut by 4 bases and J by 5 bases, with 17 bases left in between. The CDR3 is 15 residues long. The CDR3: CASSGPGAGFETQYF. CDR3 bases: TGTGCCAGCAGTGGCCCGGGAGCAGGGTTTGAGACCCAGTACTTC.

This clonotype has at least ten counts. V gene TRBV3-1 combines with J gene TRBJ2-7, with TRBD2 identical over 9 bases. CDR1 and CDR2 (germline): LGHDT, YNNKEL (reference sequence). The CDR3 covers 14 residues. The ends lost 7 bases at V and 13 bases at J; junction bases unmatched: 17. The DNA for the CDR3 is TGTGCCAGCACCCAGGGACTAGCAAAATCAGCGGTATACTTC. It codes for CASTQGLAKSAVYF.

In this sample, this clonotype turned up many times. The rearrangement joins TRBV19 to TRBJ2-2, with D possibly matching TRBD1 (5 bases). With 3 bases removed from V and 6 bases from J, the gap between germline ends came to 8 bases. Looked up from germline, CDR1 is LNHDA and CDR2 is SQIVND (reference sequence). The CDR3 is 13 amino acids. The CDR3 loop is CASSITGPGELFF. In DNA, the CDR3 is TGTGCCAGTAGTATTACAGGACCCGGGGAGCTGTTTTTT.

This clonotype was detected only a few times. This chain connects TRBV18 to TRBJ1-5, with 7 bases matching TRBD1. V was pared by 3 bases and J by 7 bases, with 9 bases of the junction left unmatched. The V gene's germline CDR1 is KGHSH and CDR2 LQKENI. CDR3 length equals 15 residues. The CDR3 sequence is CASSPDQTGYQPQHF. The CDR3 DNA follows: TGTGCCAGCTCACCGGATCAGACAGGGTACCAGCCCCAGCATTTT.

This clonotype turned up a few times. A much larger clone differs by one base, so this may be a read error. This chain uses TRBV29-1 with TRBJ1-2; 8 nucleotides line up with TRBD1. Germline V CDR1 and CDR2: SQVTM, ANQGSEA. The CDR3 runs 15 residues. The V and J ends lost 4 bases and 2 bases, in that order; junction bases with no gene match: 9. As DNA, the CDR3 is TGCAGCGTTGTTTTCGCGGCAGGGGGCAACTATGGCTACACCTTC. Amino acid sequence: CSVVFAAGGNYGYTF.

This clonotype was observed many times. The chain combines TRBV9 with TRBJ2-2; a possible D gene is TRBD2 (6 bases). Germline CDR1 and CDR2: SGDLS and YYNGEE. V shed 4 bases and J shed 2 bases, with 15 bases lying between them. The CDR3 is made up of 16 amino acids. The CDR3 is CASSPPLSGNTGELFF. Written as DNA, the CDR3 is TGTGCCAGCAGCCCACCACTTAGCGGAAACACCGGGGAGCTGTTTTTT.

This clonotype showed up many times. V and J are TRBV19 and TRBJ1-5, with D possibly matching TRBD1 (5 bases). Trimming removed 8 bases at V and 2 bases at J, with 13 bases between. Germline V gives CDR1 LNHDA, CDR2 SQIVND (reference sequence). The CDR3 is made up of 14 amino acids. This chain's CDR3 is CASGTEVGNQPQHF. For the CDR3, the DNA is TGTGCCAGTGGGACCGAGGTTGGCAATCAGCCCCAGCATTTT.

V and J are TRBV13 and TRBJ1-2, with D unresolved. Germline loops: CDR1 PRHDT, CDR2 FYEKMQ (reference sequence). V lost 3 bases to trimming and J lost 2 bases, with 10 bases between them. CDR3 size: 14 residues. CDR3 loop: CASSFPGTNYGYTF. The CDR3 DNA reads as TGTGCCAGCAGCTTCCCAGGAACCAACTATGGCTACACCTTC.

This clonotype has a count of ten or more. This chain's CDR3 is CASSAEGGNEAFF. The CDR3 DNA reads as TGTGCCAGCAGCGCAGAGGGAGGAAATGAAGCTTTCTTT. The V gene is TRBV9, the J gene TRBJ1-1; D is unclear. V lost 3 bases and J 7 bases, leaving 13 bases between the germline ends. Looked up from germline, CDR1 is SGDLS and CDR2 is YYNGEE. The CDR3 is 13 residues long.

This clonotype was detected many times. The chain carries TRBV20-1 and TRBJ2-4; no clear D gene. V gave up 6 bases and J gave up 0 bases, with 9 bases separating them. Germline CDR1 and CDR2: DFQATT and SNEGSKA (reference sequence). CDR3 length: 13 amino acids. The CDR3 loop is CSATIIAKNIQYF. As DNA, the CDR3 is TGCAGTGCCACCATAATAGCCAAAAACATTCAGTACTTC.

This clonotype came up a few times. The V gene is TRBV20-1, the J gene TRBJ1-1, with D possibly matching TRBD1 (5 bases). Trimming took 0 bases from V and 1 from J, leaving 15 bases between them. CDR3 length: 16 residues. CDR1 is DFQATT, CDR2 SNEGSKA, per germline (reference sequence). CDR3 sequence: CSARDLPGLRNTEAFF. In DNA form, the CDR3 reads TGCAGTGCTAGAGACCTTCCGGGACTGAGGAACACTGAAGCTTTCTTT.

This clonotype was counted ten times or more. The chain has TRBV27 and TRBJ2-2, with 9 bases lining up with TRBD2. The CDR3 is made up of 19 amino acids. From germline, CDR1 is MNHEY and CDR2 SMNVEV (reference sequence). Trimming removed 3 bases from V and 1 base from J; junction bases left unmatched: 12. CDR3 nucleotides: TGTGCCAGCAGTTTTATAGTAGCGGGAGTTTTCGGGAACACCGGGGAGCTGTTTTTT. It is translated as CASSFIVAGVFGNTGELFF.

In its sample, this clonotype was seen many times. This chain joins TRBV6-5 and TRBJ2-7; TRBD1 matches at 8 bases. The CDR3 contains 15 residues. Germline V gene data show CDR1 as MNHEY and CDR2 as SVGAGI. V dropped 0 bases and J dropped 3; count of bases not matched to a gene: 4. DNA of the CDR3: TGTGCCAGCAGTTACTCGAGGGACAGGATCTACGAGCAGTACTTC. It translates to CASSYSRDRIYEQYF.

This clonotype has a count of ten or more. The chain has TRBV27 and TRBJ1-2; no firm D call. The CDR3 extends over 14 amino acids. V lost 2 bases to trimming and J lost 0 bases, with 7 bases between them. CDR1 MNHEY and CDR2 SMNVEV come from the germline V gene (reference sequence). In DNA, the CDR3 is TGTGCCAGCAGTTTAGGGTTCGCTAACTATGGCTACACCTTC. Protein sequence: CASSLGFANYGYTF.

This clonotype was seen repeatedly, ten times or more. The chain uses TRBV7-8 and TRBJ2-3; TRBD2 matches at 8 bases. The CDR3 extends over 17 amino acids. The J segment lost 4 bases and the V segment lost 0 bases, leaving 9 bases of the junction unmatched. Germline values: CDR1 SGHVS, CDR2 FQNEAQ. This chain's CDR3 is CASSLAQAGVWADTQYF. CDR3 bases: TGTGCCAGCAGCTTAGCTCAAGCGGGAGTATGGGCAGATACGCAGTATTTT.

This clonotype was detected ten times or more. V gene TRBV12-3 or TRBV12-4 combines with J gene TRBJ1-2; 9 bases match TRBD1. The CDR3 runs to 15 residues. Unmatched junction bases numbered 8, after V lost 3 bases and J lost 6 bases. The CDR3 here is CASSFLGQGVDGYTF. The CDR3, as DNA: TGTGCCAGCAGTTTTTTGGGACAGGGCGTGGATGGCTACACCTTC.

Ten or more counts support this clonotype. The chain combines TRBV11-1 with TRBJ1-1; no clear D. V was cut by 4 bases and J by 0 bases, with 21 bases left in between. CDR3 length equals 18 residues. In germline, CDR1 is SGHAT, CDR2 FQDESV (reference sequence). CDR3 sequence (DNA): TGTGCCAGCAGCTCACCGCAGGTACCTAATTCGGTGAACACTGAAGCTTTCTTT. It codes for CASSSPQVPNSVNTEAFF.

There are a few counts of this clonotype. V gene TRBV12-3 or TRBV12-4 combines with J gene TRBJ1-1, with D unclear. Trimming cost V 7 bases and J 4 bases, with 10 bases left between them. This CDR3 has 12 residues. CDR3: CASIWGSTEAFF. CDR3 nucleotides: TGTGCCAGCATTTGGGGTAGCACTGAAGCTTTCTTT.

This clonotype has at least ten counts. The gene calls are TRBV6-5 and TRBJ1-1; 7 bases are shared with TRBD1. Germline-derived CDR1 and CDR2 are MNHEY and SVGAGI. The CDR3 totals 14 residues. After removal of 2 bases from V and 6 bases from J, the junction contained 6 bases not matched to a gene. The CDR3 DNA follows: TGTGCCAGCAGTTACACAGGGGCAGCCCCTGAAGCTTTCTTT. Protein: CASSYTGAAPEAFF.

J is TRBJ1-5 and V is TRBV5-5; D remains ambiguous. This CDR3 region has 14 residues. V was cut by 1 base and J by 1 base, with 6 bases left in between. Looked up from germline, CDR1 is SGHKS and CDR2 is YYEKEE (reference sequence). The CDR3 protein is CASSLFGSNQPQHF. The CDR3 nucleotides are TGTGCCAGCAGCTTGTTCGGCAGCAATCAGCCCCAGCATTTT.

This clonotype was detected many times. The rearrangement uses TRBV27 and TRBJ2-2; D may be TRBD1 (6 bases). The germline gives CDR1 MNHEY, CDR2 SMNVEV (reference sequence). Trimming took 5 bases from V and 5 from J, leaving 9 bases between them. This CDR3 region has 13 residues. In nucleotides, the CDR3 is TGTGCCAGCAGTCCCGACAGGACCGGGGAGCTGTTTTTT. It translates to CASSPDRTGELFF.

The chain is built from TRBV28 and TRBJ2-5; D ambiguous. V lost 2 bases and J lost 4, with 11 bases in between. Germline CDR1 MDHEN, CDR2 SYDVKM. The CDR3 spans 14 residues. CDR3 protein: CASSLIPSGETQYF. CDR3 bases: TGTGCCAGCAGTTTAATCCCATCCGGAGAGACCCAGTACTTC.

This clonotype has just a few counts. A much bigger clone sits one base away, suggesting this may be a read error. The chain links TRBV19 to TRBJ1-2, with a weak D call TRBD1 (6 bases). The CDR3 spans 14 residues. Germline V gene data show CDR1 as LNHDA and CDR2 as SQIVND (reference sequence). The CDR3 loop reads CAGSIGGTNYGYTF. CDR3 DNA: TGTGCCGGTAGTATAGGGGGAACTAACTATGGCTACACCTTC.

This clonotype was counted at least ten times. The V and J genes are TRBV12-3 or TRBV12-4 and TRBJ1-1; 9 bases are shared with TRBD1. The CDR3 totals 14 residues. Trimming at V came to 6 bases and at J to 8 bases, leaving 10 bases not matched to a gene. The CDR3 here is CASSPRDRAKEAFF. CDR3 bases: TGTGCCAGCAGCCCCCGGGACAGGGCTAAAGAAGCTTTCTTT.

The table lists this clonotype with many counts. In DNA, the CDR3 is TGTGCCTCTCTCCGGACAAGGACTGAAGCTTTCTTT. Translating it yields CASLRTRTEAFF. The chain employs TRBV30 and TRBJ1-1; weak D call: TRBD1 (5 bases). CDR1 and CDR2 (germline): GTSNPN, SVGIG (reference sequence). The V end lost 7 bases, the J end lost 5 bases, and 14 bases lay between the germline ends. CDR3 size: 12 residues.

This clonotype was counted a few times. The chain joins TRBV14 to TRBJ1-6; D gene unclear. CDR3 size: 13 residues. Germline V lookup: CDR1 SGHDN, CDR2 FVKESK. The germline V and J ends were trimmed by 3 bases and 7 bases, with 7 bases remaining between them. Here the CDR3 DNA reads TGTGCCAGCAGCCAGACCCTAAATTCACCCCTCCACTTT. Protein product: CASSQTLNSPLHF.

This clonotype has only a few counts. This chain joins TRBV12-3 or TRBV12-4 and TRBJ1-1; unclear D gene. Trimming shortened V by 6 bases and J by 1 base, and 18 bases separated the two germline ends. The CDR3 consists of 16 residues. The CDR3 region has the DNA TGTGCCAGCAGCCCAGCCGCGGTGTGGGGGAACACTGAAGCTTTCTTT. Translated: CASSPAAVWGNTEAFF.